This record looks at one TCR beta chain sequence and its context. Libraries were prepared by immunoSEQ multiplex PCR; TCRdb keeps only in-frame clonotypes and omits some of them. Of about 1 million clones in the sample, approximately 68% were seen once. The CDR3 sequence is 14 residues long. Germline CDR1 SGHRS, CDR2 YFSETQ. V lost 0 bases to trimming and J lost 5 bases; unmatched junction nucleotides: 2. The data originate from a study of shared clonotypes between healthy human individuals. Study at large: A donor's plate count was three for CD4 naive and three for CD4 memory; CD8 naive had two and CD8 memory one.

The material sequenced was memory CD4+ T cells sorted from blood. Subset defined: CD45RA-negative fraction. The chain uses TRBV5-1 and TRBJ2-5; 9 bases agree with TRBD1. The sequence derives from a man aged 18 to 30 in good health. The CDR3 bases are TGCGCCAGCAGCTTGGACGGGACAGGGGAGACCCAGTACTTC. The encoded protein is CASSLDGTGETQYF.